The present T cell receptor beta chain was sequenced within a study of OX40 agonist ivuxolimab in advanced cancers. Study outcomes and limitations: At doses 0.1 to 3.0 mg/kg, CD4+ and CD8+ clones expanded.

Details on this clone: The antigen is not known.

This CDR3 contains 15 residues. Trimming removed 2 bases at V and 0 bases at J, with 10 bases between. CDR1 and CDR2 from the germline V gene are SGHNT and YYREEE (reference sequence). Sequenced by immunoSEQ multiplex PCR; TCRdb stores in-frame clones only, minus some. In the table there are 55,000 to 80,000 clones, about 80% of which are singletons. The receptor was derived from an adult with an advanced solid tumor such as melanoma, head and neck, liver or kidney cancer. The sample here was CD4+ or CD8+ T cells sorted from blood, taken in a trial of the OX40 agonist ivuxolimab. The chain employs TRBV5-4 and TRBJ2-3; tentative D call: TRBD2 (6 bases). The CDR3 nucleotides read TGTGCCAGCAGCTTCACGACTAGGAGCACAGATACGCAGTATTTT. Amino acids: CASSFTTRSTDTQYF.